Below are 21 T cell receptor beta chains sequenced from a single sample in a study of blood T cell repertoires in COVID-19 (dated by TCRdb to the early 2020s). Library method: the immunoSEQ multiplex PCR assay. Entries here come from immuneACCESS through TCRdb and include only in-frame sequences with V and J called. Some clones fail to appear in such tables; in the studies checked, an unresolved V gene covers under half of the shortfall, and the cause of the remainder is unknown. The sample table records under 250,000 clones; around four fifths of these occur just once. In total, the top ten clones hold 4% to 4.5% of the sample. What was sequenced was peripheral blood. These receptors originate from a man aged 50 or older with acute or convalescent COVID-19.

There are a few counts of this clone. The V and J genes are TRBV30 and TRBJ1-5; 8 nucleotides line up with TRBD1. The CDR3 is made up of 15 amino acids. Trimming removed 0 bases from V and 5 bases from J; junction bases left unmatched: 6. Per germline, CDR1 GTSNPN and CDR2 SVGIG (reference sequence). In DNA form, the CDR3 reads TGTGCCTGGAGTGTACAGGGACAGGCAGATCAGCCCCAGCATTTT. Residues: CAWSVQGQADQPQHF.

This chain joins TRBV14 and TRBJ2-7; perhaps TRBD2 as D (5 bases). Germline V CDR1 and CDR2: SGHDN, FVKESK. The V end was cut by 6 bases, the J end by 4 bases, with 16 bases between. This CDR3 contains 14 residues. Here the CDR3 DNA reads TGTGCCAGCAGTCAGCTAGCCGCCAAATACGAGCAGTACTTC. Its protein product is CASSQLAAKYEQYF.

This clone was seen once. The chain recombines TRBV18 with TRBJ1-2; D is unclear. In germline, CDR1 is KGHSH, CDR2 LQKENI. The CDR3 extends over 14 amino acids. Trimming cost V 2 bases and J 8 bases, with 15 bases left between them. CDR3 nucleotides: TGTGCCAGCTCACCAGCCCCGGGTAACGGGGGCTACACCTTC. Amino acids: CASSPAPGNGGYTF.

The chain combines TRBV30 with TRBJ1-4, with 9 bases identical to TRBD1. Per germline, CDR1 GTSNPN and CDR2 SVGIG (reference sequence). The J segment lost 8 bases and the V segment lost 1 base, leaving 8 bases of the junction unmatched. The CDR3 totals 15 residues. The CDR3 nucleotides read TGTGCCTGGAGTGCTGGCGGGACAGGGAAAGAAAAACTGTTTTTT. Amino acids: CAWSAGGTGKEKLFF.

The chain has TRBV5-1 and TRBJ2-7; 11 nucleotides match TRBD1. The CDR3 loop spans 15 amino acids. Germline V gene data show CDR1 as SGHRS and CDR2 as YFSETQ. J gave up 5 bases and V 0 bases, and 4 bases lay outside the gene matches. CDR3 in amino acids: CASSLGTGGRDEQYF. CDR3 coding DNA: TGCGCCAGCAGCTTGGGGACAGGGGGCCGAGACGAGCAGTACTTC.

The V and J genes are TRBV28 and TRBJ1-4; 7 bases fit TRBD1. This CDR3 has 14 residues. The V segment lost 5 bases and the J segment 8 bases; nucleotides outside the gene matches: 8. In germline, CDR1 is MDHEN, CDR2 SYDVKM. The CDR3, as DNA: TGTGCCAGCAGTAATGGACAGGAGAACGAAAAACTGTTTTTT. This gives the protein CASSNGQENEKLFF.

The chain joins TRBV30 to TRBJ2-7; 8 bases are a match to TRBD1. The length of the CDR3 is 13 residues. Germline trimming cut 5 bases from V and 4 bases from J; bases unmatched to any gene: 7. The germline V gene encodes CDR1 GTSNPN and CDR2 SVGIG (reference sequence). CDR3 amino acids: CAWARQGTYEQYF. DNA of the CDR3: TGTGCCTGGGCCAGACAGGGGACATACGAGCAGTACTTC.

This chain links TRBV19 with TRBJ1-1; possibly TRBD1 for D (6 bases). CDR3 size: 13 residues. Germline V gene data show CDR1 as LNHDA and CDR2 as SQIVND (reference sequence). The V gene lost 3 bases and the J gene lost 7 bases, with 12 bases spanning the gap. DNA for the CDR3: TGTGCCAGTAGTATTTGGGAGGGGGATGAAGCTTTCTTT. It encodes CASSIWEGDEAFF.

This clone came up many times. CDR3 in amino acids: CAISEGQGASGPQHF. CDR3 DNA sequence: TGTGCCATCAGTGAGGGACAGGGGGCCTCTGGGCCCCAGCATTTT. This chain connects TRBV10-3 to TRBJ1-5; 11 nucleotides line up with TRBD1. With 2 bases clipped from V and 9 bases from J, the junction kept 6 bases outside the gene matches. The CDR3 runs 15 residues. Germline V lookup: CDR1 ENHRY, CDR2 SYGVKD.

The CDR3 bases are TGTGCCAGCAGCCGCGGGACTAGCGGACTCTACGAGCAGTACTTC. Translation: CASSRGTSGLYEQYF. The chain links TRBV6-5 to TRBJ2-7; TRBD2 agrees at 11 bases. The trim removed 6 bases at V and 3 bases at J, leaving 7 bases unmatched. The germline gives CDR1 MNHEY, CDR2 SVGAGI. This CDR3 is built from 15 residues.

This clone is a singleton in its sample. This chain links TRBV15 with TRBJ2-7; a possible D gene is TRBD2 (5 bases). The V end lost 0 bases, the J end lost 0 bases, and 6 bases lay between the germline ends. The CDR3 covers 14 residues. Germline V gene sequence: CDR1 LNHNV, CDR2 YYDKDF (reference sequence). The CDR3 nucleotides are TGTGCCACCAGCAGAGATGCGGGCTCCTACGAGCAGTACTTC. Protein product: CATSRDAGSYEQYF.

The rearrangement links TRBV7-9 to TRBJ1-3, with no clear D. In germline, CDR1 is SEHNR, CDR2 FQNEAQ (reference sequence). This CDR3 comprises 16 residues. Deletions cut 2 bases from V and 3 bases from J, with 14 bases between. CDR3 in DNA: TGTGCCAGCAGCTTATGGGAAGCGGCGGGTGGAAACACCATATATTTT. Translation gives CASSLWEAAGGNTIYF.

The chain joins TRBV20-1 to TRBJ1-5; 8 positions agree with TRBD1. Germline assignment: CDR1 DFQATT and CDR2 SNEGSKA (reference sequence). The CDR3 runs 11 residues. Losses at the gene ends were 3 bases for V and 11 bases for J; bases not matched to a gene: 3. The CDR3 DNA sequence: TGCAGTGCTAGGACAGGGGCAGCCCAGCATTTT. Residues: CSARTGAAQHF.

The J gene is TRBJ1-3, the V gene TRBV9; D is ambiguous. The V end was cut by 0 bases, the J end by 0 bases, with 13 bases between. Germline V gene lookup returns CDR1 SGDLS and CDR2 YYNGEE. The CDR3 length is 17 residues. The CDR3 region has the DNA TGTGCCAGCAGCGTAGGATCGGCGGGGAACTCTGGAAACACCATATATTTT. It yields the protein CASSVGSAGNSGNTIYF.

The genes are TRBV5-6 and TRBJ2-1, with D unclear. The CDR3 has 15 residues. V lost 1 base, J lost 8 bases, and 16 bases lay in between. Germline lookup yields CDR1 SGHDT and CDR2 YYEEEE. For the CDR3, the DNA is TGTGCCAGCAGCTTGAATTTCGGTCAGGTCGATGAGCAGTTCTTC. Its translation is CASSLNFGQVDEQFF.

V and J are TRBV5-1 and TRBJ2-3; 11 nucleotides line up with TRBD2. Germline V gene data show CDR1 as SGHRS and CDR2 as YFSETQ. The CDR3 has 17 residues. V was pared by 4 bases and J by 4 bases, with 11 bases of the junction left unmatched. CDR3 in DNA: TGCGCCAGCAGCAGTACTAGCGGGAGCATAGTCGCAGATACGCAGTATTTT. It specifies CASSSTSGSIVADTQYF.

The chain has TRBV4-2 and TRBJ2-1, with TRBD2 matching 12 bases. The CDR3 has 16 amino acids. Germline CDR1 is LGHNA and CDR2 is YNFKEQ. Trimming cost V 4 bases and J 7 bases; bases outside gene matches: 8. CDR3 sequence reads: CASSPRLAGVSNEQFF. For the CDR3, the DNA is TGTGCCAGCAGCCCACGACTAGCGGGAGTCTCTAATGAGCAGTTCTTC.

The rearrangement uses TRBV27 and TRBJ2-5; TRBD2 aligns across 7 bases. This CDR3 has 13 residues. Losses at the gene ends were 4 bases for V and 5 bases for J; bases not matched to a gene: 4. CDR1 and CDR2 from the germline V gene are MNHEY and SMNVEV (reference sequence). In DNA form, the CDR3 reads TGTGCCAGCAGTTGGCACGGGGGGGAGACCCAGTACTTC. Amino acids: CASSWHGGETQYF.

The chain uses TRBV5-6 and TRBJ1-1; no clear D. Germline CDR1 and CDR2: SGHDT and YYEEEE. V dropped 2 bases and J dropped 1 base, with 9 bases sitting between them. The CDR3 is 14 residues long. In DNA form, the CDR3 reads TGTGCCAGCAGCTTCCTACAGAGGAACACTGAAGCTTTCTTT. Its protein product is CASSFLQRNTEAFF.

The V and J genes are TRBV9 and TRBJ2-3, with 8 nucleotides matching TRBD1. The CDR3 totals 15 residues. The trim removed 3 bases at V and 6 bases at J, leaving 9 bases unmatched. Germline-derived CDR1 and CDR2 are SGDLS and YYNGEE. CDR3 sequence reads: CASSAGQGPPDTQYF. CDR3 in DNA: TGTGCCAGCAGCGCTGGACAGGGCCCCCCCGATACGCAGTATTTT.

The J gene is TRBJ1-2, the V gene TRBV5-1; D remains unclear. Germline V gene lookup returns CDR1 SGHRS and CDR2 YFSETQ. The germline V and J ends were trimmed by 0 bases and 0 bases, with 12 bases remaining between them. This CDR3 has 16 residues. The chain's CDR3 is CASSLGARATNYGYTF. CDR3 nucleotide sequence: TGCGCCAGCAGCTTGGGGGCGAGGGCGACTAACTATGGCTACACCTTC.